This T cell receptor beta chain was retrieved from a study of naive and memory T cell subsets. Two oligonucleotides, mixed equimolar, formed the beta constant-region primer covering TRBC1 and TRBC2. The ligated cDNA underwent four PCR rounds using SP2 and nested alpha and beta constant-region primers. TCRdb passed the UMI-ligation and nested PCR reads through MiXCR, listing each CDR3 protein once. Of roughly 150,000 distinct CDR3 sequences in the sample, approximately 22% are singletons; the top ten hold 0.09% to 0.13%. The study, taken as a whole, reports: Over 85% of naive TCR sequences appeared only once, unlike memory subsets. A few larger clonotypes appeared in naive repertoires, especially CD8, possibly memory cells re-expressing CD45RA. TCR abundance followed a power law differing between naive and memory subsets.

The CDR3 has 13 residues. Germline V CDR1 and CDR2: SNHLY, FYNNEI. Unmatched junction bases numbered 5, after V lost 6 bases and J lost 7 bases. This clonotype was counted only a few times. Its cognate antigen is unknown. Sequenced input: naive CD4+ T cells from blood. This chain uses TRBV2 with TRBJ2-1; 8 bases fit TRBD2. The receptor's source is a human donor in good health. CDR3 nucleotides: TGTGCCAGCAGGCTAGAGCGGGGGAATGAGCAGTTCTTC. Protein product: CASRLERGNEQFF.